The 26 T cell receptor beta chains presented below share a single source sample, sequenced in a study of cytomegalovirus exposure and HLA in healthy donors. Vbeta (60) and Jbeta (13) primers were used in the PCR. TCRdb's copy holds only in-frame clones and misses some; the assay was immunoSEQ multiplex PCR. The repertoire holds around 140,000 clones, with approximately 84% as singletons. The specimen sequenced was PBMCs. The receptors were sampled from a woman between 55 and 75 years old in good health and CMV-seropositive.

This clone came up once. The chain joins TRBV2 to TRBJ1-2; maybe TRBD1 (6 bases). This CDR3 is 14 amino acids long. Per germline, CDR1 SNHLY and CDR2 FYNNEI. V was shortened by 7 bases and J by 8 bases, with 20 bases between the two germline ends. CDR3 DNA: TGTGCCAGCATCCCCCCGGGAAGGGACAACGGCTACACCTTC. Its translation is CASIPPGRDNGYTF. Combining the CDR3 with reference TRBV2 and TRBJ1-2 gives the whole variable domain EPEVTQTPSHQVTQMGQEVILRCVPISNHLYFYWYRQILGQKVEFLVSFYNNEISEKSEIFDDQFSVERPDGSNFTLKIRSTKLEDSAMYFCASIPPGRDNGYTFGSGTRLTVV.

The J gene is TRBJ1-1, the V gene TRBV5-8; D is unresolved. V was trimmed by 1 base and J by 0 bases, leaving 4 bases between them. The germline CDR1 and CDR2 sequences are SGHTS and YDEGEE. This CDR3 region has 13 residues. This CDR3 reads CASSLNLNTEAFF. The CDR3, as DNA: TGTGCCAGCAGCTTGAACTTGAACACTGAAGCTTTCTTT.

This clone was seen only once. This rearrangement joins TRBV4-3 to TRBJ2-5, with D possibly TRBD1 on 5 matching bases. This CDR3 spans 15 amino acids. Looked up from germline, CDR1 is LGHNA and CDR2 is YSLEER. V dropped 4 bases and J dropped 2 bases, with 14 bases sitting between them. The CDR3 loop is CASSPEVYRQETQYF. CDR3 nucleotides: TGCGCCAGCAGCCCCGAAGTATACAGGCAAGAGACCCAGTACTTC.

This clone was recorded once. The chain employs TRBV5-4 and TRBJ1-2; D call uncertain. Per germline, CDR1 SGHNT and CDR2 YYREEE (reference sequence). The CDR3 has 13 amino acids. Trimming pared 1 base from V and 2 bases from J, leaving 6 bases between. The CDR3 sequence: CASSLNSNYGYTF. CDR3 nucleotide sequence: TGTGCCAGCAGCTTGAACTCCAACTATGGCTACACCTTC.

The V gene is TRBV29-1, the J gene TRBJ1-5; TRBD1 matches at 8 bases. Germline lookup yields CDR1 SQVTM and CDR2 ANQGSEA. With 6 bases clipped from V and 0 bases from J, the junction kept 10 bases outside the gene matches. The CDR3 has 16 amino acids. The CDR3 region is CSVYRDRRNSNQPQHF. CDR3 nucleotides: TGCAGCGTATACAGGGACAGGCGGAATAGCAATCAGCCCCAGCATTTT.

This chain connects TRBV5-8 to TRBJ2-3; 9 bases match TRBD2. The V segment lost 0 bases and the J segment 3 bases; nucleotides outside the gene matches: 11. The germline V gene has CDR1 SGHTS and CDR2 YDEGEE. CDR3 length: 18 residues. CDR3 nucleotide sequence: TGTGCCAGCAGCTTGGTCCTGGCCTTAGCGGGAGTGACAGATACGCAGTATTTT. Translating gives CASSLVLALAGVTDTQYF.

This rearrangement joins TRBV19 to TRBJ2-1; 9 nucleotides agree with TRBD1. The J segment lost 6 bases and the V segment lost 5 bases, leaving 11 bases of the junction unmatched. The CDR3 sequence is 16 residues long. Germline lookup yields CDR1 LNHDA and CDR2 SQIVND (reference sequence). The CDR3 DNA is TGTGCCAGTAGTTGGGGGGGGACAGGGACTCGCAATGAGCAGTTCTTC. Translation: CASSWGGTGTRNEQFF.

This chain uses TRBV10-3 with TRBJ2-7, with D tentatively TRBD1 (6 bases). The V end lost 4 bases, the J end lost 5 bases, and 15 bases lay between the germline ends. The V gene's germline CDR1 is ENHRY and CDR2 SYGVKD. The CDR3 runs to 14 residues. This chain's CDR3 is CAISVKGDGDEQYF. DNA for the CDR3: TGTGCCATCAGTGTAAAGGGGGACGGCGACGAGCAGTACTTC.

This chain joins TRBV7-6 and TRBJ2-3, with TRBD2 matching 7 bases. Germline V gives CDR1 SGHVS, CDR2 FNYEAQ. V dropped 1 base and J dropped 1; count of bases not matched to a gene: 11. The CDR3 has 18 amino acids. The CDR3 nucleotides read TGTGCCAGCAGCTTAGGAGTCATCGCTAGCGGACGCACAGATACGCAGTATTTT. It translates to CASSLGVIASGRTDTQYF.

This sequence joins TRBV10-1 and TRBJ2-1; D unresolved. V lost 7 bases and J lost 3, with 13 bases in between. The CDR3 length is 14 residues. The V gene's germline CDR1 is WNHNN and CDR2 SYGVQD (reference sequence). The CDR3 DNA follows: TGCGCCAGCACCCGAGTGTTTTTCTACAATGAGCAGTTCTTC. The encoded protein is CASTRVFFYNEQFF.

This clone was picked up a small number of times. J is TRBJ2-3 and V is TRBV2; 9 nucleotides match TRBD1. The CDR3 loop spans 14 amino acids. V was clipped by 6 bases and J by 2 bases; unmatched bases: 3. The germline gives CDR1 SNHLY, CDR2 FYNNEI. CDR3 coding DNA: TGTGCCAGCAGGGACAGGGGACACACAGATACGCAGTATTTT. Protein: CASRDRGHTDTQYF.

V is TRBV28 and J is TRBJ2-7; TRBD1 is a possible D gene (6 bases). Germline V CDR1 and CDR2: MDHEN, SYDVKM. This CDR3 has 14 amino acids. V dropped 5 bases and J dropped 4 bases, with 15 bases sitting between them. CDR3 nucleotide sequence: TGTGCCAGCAGTCGCCCGATACAGGGTTACGAGCAGTACTTC. This encodes CASSRPIQGYEQYF.

The CDR3 bases are TGTGCCAGCAGCTTAAACAGGGGGCTATACAATGAGCAGTTCTTC. Protein sequence: CASSLNRGLYNEQFF. This chain joins TRBV7-2 and TRBJ2-1; 9 nucleotides match TRBD1. Germline-derived CDR1 and CDR2 are SGHTA and FQGNSA. The CDR3 extends over 15 amino acids. V lost 2 bases to trimming and J lost 4 bases; unmatched junction nucleotides: 3.

This chain links TRBV28 with TRBJ2-3, with TRBD2 identical over 13 bases. The V and J ends lost 5 bases and 6 bases, in that order; junction bases with no gene match: 8. Germline V gives CDR1 MDHEN, CDR2 SYDVKM. The CDR3 runs to 16 residues. This CDR3 reads CASSTRTSGSKDTQYF. The CDR3 region has the DNA TGTGCCAGCAGTACCCGGACTAGCGGGAGTAAGGATACGCAGTATTTT.

V usage is TRBV19 and J usage is TRBJ1-2; 7 nucleotides agree with TRBD1. Trimming took 5 bases from V and 4 from J; bases not matched to a gene: 7. CDR1 and CDR2 (germline): LNHDA, SQIVND (reference sequence). This CDR3 comprises 14 residues. The CDR3 is CASSARQGGYGYTF. As DNA, the CDR3 is TGTGCCAGTAGTGCGCGACAGGGAGGCTATGGCTACACCTTC.

The CDR3 DNA reads as TGCGCCAGCAGGTGGGCAGGGGGGCCAGATACGCAGTATTTT. This sequence encodes CASRWAGGPDTQYF. The V call is TRBV5-1, the J call TRBJ2-3; D is possibly TRBD1 (7 bases). This CDR3 comprises 14 residues. The V end lost 5 bases, the J end lost 4 bases, and 14 bases lay between the germline ends. CDR1 is SGHRS and CDR2 is YFSETQ in the germline V gene. Together with reference TRBV5-1 and TRBJ2-3, the CDR3 gives the full variable domain: KAGVTQTPRYLIKTRGQQVTLSCSPISGHRSVSWYQQTPGQGLQFLFEYFSETQRNKGNFPGRFSGRQFSNSRSEMNVSTLELGDSALYLCASRWAGGPDTQYFGPGTRLTVL.

The chain uses TRBV10-3 and TRBJ2-1; 9 bases are a match to TRBD2. The CDR3 extends over 14 amino acids. The germline CDR1 and CDR2 sequences are ENHRY and SYGVKD. Germline trimming cut 10 bases from V and 3 bases from J; bases unmatched to any gene: 7. For the CDR3, the DNA is TGTGCCACCTTAGCGGGAGATGGCTACAATGAGCAGTTCTTC. Protein: CATLAGDGYNEQFF.

The chain carries TRBV29-1 and TRBJ2-2, with a possible D match to TRBD1 (6 bases). V lost 4 bases to trimming and J lost 1 base, with 13 bases between them. The CDR3 loop spans 15 amino acids. Germline V gene lookup returns CDR1 SQVTM and CDR2 ANQGSEA. The CDR3 loop reads CSVGIDRRNTGELFF. The CDR3 DNA reads as TGCAGCGTTGGAATCGACAGGCGGAACACCGGGGAGCTGTTTTTT.

This sequence joins TRBV19 and TRBJ1-1; 9 bases fit TRBD1. The CDR3 loop spans 21 amino acids. The germline CDR1 and CDR2 sequences are LNHDA and SQIVND (reference sequence). Trimming cost V 2 bases and J 4 bases; bases outside gene matches: 23. CDR3 residues: CASSISALTPGDRDRVTEAFF. CDR3 nucleotides: TGTGCCAGTAGTATATCCGCCTTGACCCCTGGAGACCGGGACAGGGTCACTGAAGCTTTCTTT.

J is TRBJ1-1 and V is TRBV10-3, with D possibly TRBD1 on 6 matching bases. This CDR3 contains 13 residues. Trimming pared 6 bases from V and 5 bases from J, leaving 13 bases between. Per the germline V gene, CDR1 is ENHRY and CDR2 is SYGVKD. The CDR3 DNA reads as TGTGCCATCAGCACCGGGACAACGACTGAAGCTTTCTTT. It translates to CAISTGTTTEAFF.

This clone was recorded only once. V gene TRBV28 combines with J gene TRBJ2-3; D not certain. CDR1 is MDHEN, CDR2 SYDVKM, per germline. V gave up 2 bases and J gave up 0 bases, with 9 bases separating them. This CDR3 is 15 amino acids long. CDR3 DNA: TGTGCCAGCAGTTTAGTCACTCCCAGCACAGATACGCAGTATTTT. Protein: CASSLVTPSTDTQYF. The full variable domain, with the rest looked up from reference TRBV28 and TRBJ2-3, is DVKVTQSSRYLVKRTGEKVFLECVQDMDHENMFWYRQDPGLGLRLIYFSYDVKMKEKGDIPEGYSVSREKKERFSLILESASTNQTSMYLCASSLVTPSTDTQYFGPGTRLTVL.

J is TRBJ1-4 and V is TRBV7-8, with D uncertain. Germline values: CDR1 SGHVS, CDR2 FQNEAQ. V shed 2 bases and J shed 4 bases, with 11 bases lying between them. The CDR3 covers 15 residues. The CDR3 sequence: CASSLNSQLNEKLFF. CDR3 sequence (DNA): TGTGCCAGCAGCTTAAACAGTCAACTTAATGAAAAACTGTTTTTT.

The V call is TRBV4-3, the J call TRBJ2-1, with TRBD2 matching 9 bases. The V and J ends lost 0 bases and 8 bases, in that order; junction bases with no gene match: 8. CDR3 length: 16 residues. The germline V gene encodes CDR1 LGHNA and CDR2 YSLEER. For the CDR3, the DNA is TGCGCCAGCAGCCAAGATTGGGCTAGCGGGATCGATGAGCAGTTCTTC. Its protein product is CASSQDWASGIDEQFF.

The chain combines TRBV5-6 with TRBJ2-1; maybe TRBD2 (5 bases). The V gene's germline CDR1 is SGHDT and CDR2 YYEEEE. There are 15 residues in the CDR3. V was pared by 0 bases and J by 5 bases, with 12 bases between. The CDR3 DNA is TGTGCCAGCAGCTTGGGGTGGACTCTCAACAATGAGCAGTTCTTC. Its protein is CASSLGWTLNNEQFF.

V is TRBV11-2 and J is TRBJ2-5, with 8 positions matching TRBD2. With V trimmed by 5 bases and J by 2 bases, 10 bases remained unmatched. The CDR3 has 16 amino acids. Looked up from germline, CDR1 is SGHAT and CDR2 is FQNNGV. The CDR3 protein is CASSPELAVGQETQYF. In nucleotides, the CDR3 is TGTGCCAGCAGCCCAGAACTAGCGGTGGGACAAGAGACCCAGTACTTC.

In this sample, this clone turned up a few times. The chain has TRBV2 and TRBJ2-7, with 9 bases identical to TRBD1. CDR1 is SNHLY and CDR2 is FYNNEI in the germline V gene. Losses at the gene ends were 1 base for V and 3 bases for J; bases not matched to a gene: 4. This CDR3 region has 15 residues. DNA of the CDR3: TGTGCCAGCAGTGAAGACAGGGGGCAACTCTACGAGCAGTACTTC. It encodes CASSEDRGQLYEQYF.